This entry features one T cell receptor (beta chain) sequence. The antigen remains undetermined. TCRdb recomputed calls from the 5' RACE reads with MiXCR, one row per CDR3 protein. The sample comprises around 480,000 distinct CDR3 sequences, more than 13% of which are singletons, and about 0.97% rests with the top ten. This entry comes from a study of identical twins. Study-wide results and caveats: Instead of following the same donors, the conclusions were based on cross-sectional statistical analysis. The abundant beta clonotypes from cord blood had fewer insertions, and memory repertoires had none of this.

Only healthy Caucasians were enrolled as donors. The germline V gene has CDR1 KGHSH and CDR2 LQKENI. The CDR3 is 15 amino acids. The trim removed 3 bases at V and 5 bases at J, leaving 7 bases unmatched. In addition, the sample was reused for a study of yellow fever vaccine responses in identical twins.

Material for sequencing was CD4+ T cells sorted from blood. The chain is built from TRBV18 and TRBJ2-5, with 9 bases aligning to TRBD1. The clonotype originates from a woman aged 18-29 years in good health. CDR3 region: CASSPTQGALETQYF. The CDR3 DNA is TGTGCCAGCTCACCGACACAGGGGGCCCTTGAGACCCAGTACTTC.